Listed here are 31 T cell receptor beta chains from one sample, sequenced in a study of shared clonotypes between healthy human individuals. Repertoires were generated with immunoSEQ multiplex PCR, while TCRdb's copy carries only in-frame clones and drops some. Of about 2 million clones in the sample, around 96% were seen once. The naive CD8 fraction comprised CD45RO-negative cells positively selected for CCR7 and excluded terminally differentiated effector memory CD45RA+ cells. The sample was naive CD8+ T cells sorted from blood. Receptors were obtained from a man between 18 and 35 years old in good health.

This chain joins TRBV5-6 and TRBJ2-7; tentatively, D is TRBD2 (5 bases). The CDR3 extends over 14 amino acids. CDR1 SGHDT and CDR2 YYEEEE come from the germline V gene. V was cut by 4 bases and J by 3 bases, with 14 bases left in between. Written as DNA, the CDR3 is TGTGCCAGCAGCCTCACGACTGGACTCTACGAGCAGTACTTC. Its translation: CASSLTTGLYEQYF. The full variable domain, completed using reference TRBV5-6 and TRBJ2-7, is DAGVTQSPTHLIKTRGQQVTLRCSPKSGHDTVSWYQQALGQGPQFIFQYYEEEERQRGNFPDRFSGHQFPNYSSELNVNALLLGDSALYLCASSLTTGLYEQYFGPGTRLTVT.

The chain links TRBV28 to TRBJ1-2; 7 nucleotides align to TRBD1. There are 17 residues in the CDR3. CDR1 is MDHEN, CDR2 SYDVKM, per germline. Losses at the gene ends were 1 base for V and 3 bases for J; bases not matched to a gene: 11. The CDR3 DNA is TGTGCCAGCAGTTTATCTATCGCTACAGGGGACGACTATGGCTACACCTTC. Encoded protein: CASSLSIATGDDYGYTF.

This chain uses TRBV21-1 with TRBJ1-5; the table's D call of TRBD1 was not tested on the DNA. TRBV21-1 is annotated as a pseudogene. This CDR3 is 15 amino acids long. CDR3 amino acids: CASSTLDSSNQPQHF. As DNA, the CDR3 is TGTGCCAGCAGCACCCTCGACAGTAGCAATCAGCCCCAGCATTTT.

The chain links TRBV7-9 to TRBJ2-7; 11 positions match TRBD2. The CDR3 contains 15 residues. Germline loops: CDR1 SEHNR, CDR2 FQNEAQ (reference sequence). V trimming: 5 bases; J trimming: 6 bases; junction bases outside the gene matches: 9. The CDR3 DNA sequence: TGTGCCAGCAGCCCCCCACTAGCGGGAGAGAGCGAGCAGTACTTC. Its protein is CASSPPLAGESEQYF.

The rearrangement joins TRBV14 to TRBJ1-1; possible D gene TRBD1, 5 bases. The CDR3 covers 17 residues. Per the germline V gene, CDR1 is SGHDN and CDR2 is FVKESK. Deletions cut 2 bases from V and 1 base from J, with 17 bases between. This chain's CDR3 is CASSQTTGRWGNTEAFF. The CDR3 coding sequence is TGTGCCAGCAGCCAAACTACAGGAAGATGGGGGAACACTGAAGCTTTCTTT.

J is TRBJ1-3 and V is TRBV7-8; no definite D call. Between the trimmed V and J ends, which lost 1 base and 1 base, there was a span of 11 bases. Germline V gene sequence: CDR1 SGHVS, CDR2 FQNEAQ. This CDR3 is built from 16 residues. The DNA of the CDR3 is TGTGCCAGCAGCTTAGATTTGATTGGGTCTGGAAACACCATATATTTT. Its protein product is CASSLDLIGSGNTIYF.

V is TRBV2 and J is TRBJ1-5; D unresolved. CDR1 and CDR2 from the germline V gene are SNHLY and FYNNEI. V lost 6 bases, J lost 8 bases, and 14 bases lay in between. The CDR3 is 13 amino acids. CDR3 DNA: TGTGCCAGCAGGGCGACACTCGAGGAGCCCCAGCATTTT. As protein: CASRATLEEPQHF.

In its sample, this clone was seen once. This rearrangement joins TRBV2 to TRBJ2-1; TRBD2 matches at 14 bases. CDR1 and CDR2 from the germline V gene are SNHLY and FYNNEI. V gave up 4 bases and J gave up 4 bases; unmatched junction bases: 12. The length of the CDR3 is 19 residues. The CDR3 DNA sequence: TGTGCCAGCAGTGCGGGACTAGCGGGAGCCAACTCCCGATACAATGAGCAGTTCTTC. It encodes CASSAGLAGANSRYNEQFF.

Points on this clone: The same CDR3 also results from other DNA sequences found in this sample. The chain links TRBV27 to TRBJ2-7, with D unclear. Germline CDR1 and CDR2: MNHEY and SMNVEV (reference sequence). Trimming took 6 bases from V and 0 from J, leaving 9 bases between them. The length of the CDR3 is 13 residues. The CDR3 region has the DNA TGTGCCAGCAGCTTTCCTGGCTCCTACGAGCAGTACTTC. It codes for CASSFPGSYEQYF.

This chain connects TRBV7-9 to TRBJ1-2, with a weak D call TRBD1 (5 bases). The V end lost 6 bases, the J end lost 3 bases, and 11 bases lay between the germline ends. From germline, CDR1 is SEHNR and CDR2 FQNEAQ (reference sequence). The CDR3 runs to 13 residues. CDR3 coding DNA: TGTGCCAGCAGTACGACAGAGTACTATGGCTACACCTTC. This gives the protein CASSTTEYYGYTF.

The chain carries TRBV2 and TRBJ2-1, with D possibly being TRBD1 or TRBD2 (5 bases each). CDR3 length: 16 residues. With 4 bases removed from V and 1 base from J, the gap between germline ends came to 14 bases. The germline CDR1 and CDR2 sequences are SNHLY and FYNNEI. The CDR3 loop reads CASSVLGETSYNEQFF. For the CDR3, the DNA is TGTGCCAGCAGTGTATTGGGGGAGACATCCTACAATGAGCAGTTCTTC.

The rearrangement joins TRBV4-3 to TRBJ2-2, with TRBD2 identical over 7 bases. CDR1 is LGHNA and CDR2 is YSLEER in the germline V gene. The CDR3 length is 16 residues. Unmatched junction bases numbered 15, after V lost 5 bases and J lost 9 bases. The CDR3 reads CASSAIMQGGVRELFF. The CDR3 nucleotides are TGCGCCAGCAGCGCAATTATGCAGGGAGGGGTCCGGGAGCTGTTTTTT.

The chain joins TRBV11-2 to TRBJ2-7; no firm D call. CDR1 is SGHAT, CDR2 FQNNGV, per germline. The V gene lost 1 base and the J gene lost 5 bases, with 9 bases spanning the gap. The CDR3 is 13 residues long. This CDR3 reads CASSLAPVHEQYF. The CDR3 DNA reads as TGTGCCAGCAGCTTAGCCCCCGTCCACGAGCAGTACTTC.

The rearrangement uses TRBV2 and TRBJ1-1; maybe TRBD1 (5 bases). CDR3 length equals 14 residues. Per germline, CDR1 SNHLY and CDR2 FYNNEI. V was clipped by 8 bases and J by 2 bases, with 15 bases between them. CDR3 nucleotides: TGTGCCAGCGCAACCTATGGGACTAACACTGAAGCTTTCTTT. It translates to CASATYGTNTEAFF. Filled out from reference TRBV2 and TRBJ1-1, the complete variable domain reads EPEVTQTPSHQVTQMGQEVILRCVPISNHLYFYWYRQILGQKVEFLVSFYNNEISEKSEIFDDQFSVERPDGSNFTLKIRSTKLEDSAMYFCASATYGTNTEAFFGQGTRLTVV.

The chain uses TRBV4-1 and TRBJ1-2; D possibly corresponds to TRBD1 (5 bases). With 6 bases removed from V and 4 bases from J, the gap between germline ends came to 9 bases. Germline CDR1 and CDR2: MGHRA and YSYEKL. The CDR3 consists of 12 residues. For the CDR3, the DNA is TGCGCCAGCAGAGGGGACCGCTATGGCTACACCTTC. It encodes CASRGDRYGYTF.

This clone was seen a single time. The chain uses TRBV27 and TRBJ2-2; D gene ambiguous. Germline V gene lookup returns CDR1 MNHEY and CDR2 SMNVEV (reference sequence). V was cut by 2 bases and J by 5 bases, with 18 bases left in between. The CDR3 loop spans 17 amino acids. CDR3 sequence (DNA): TGTGCCAGCAGTTTAGTCCCCCCTGGTCGGAGTACCGGGGAGCTGTTTTTT. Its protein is CASSLVPPGRSTGELFF.

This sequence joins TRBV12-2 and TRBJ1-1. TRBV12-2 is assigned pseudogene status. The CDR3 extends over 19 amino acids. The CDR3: CASRPDPPGEDFMNTEAFF. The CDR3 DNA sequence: TGTGCAAGTCGCCCCGACCCCCCGGGCGAGGACTTTATGAACACTGAAGCTTTCTTT.

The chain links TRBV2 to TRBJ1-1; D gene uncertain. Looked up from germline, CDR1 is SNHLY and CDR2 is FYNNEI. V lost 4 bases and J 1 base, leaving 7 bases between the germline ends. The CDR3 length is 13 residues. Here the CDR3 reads CASSAAPNTEAFF. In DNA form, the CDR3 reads TGTGCCAGCAGTGCGGCCCCGAACACTGAAGCTTTCTTT. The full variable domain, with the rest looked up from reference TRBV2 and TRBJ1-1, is EPEVTQTPSHQVTQMGQEVILRCVPISNHLYFYWYRQILGQKVEFLVSFYNNEISEKSEIFDDQFSVERPDGSNFTLKIRSTKLEDSAMYFCASSAAPNTEAFFGQGTRLTVV.

The chain's CDR3 is CASRTDGTSGIIAKNIQYF. CDR3 nucleotides: TGTGCCAGCCGCACCGACGGGACTAGCGGGATAATAGCCAAAAACATTCAGTACTTC. The chain combines TRBV2 with TRBJ2-4, with TRBD2 matching 13 bases. The CDR3 has 19 residues. J was trimmed by 0 bases and V by 8 bases; bases with no gene match: 13. In germline, CDR1 is SNHLY, CDR2 FYNNEI.

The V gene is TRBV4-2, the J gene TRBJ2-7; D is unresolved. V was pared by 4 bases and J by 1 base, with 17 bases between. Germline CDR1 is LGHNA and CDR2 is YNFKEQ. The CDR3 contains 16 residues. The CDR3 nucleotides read TGTGCCAGCAGCCCGACTTGGGTGGTCGGGTCCTACGAGCAGTACTTC. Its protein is CASSPTWVVGSYEQYF.

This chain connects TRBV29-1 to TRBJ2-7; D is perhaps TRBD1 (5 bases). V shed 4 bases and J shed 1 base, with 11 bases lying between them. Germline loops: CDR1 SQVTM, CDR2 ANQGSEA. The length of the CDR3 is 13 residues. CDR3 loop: CSVAGYDSYEQYF. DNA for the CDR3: TGCAGCGTTGCAGGGTACGATTCCTACGAGCAGTACTTC.

The CDR3 is CASSLETGIPDTQYF. In DNA form, the CDR3 reads TGCGCCAGCAGCTTGGAGACAGGGATCCCAGATACGCAGTATTTT. The chain couples TRBV5-1 to TRBJ2-3, with 7 bases fitting TRBD1. V gave up 0 bases and J gave up 4 bases; unmatched junction bases: 5. The CDR3 is 15 residues long. CDR1 is SGHRS and CDR2 is YFSETQ in the germline V gene.

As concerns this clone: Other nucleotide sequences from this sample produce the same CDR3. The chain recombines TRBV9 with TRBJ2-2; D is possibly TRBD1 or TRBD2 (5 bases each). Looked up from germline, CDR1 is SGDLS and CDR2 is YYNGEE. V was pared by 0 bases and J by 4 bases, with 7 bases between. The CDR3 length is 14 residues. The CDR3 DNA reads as TGTGCCAGCAGCGTAGGTGGGGGCACCGGGGAGCTGTTTTTT. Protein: CASSVGGGTGELFF.

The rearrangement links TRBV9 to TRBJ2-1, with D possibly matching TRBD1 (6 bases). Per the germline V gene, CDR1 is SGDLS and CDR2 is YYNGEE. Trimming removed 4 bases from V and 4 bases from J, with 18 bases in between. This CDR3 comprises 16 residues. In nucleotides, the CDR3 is TGTGCCAGCAGCCCCCTTTGGACAGAGGTTTACAATGAGCAGTTCTTC. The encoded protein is CASSPLWTEVYNEQFF.

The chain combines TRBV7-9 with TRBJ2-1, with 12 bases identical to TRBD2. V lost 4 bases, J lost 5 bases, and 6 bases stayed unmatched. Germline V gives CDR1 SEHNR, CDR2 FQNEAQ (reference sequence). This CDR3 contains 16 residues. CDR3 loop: CASSWLAGGPHNEQFF. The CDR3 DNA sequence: TGTGCCAGCAGCTGGCTAGCGGGAGGGCCCCACAATGAGCAGTTCTTC.

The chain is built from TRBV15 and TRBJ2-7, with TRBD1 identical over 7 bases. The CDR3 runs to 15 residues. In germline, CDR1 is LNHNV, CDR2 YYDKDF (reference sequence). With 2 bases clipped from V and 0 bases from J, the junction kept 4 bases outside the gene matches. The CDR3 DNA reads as TGTGCCACCAGCAGAACGGACAGGAGCTCCTACGAGCAGTACTTC. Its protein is CATSRTDRSSYEQYF.

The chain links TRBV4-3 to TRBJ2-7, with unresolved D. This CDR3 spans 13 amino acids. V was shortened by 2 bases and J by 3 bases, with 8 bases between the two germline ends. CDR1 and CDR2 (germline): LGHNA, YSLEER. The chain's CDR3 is CASSQSDGYEQYF. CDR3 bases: TGCGCCAGCAGCCAATCGGACGGCTACGAGCAGTACTTC.

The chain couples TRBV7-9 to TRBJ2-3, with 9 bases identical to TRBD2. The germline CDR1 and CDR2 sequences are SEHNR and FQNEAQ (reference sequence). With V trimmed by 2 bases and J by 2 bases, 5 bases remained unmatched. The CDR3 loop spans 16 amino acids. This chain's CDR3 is CASSLSLAGLTDTQYF. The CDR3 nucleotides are TGTGCCAGCAGCTTAAGCCTAGCGGGGCTCACAGATACGCAGTATTTT.

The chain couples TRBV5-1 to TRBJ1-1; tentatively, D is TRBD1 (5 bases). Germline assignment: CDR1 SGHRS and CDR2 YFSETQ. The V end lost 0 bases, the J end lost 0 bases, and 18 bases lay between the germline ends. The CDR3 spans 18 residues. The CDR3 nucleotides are TGCGCCAGCAGCTTGGGCCTCCCCCAGACAGAGATGAACACTGAAGCTTTCTTT. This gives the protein CASSLGLPQTEMNTEAFF.

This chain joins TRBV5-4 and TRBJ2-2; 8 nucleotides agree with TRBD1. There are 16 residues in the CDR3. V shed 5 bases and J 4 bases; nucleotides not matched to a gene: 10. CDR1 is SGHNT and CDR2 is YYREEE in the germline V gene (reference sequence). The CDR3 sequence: CASSSDRALATGELFF. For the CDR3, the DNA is TGTGCCAGCAGTTCGGACAGGGCGTTGGCCACCGGGGAGCTGTTTTTT.

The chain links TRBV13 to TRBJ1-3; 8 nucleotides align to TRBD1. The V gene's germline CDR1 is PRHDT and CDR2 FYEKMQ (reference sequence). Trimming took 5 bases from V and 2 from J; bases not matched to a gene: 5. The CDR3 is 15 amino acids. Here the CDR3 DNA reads TGTGCCAGCAGCCTGGCGGACAGGGCTGGAAACACCATATATTTT. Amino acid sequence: CASSLADRAGNTIYF.